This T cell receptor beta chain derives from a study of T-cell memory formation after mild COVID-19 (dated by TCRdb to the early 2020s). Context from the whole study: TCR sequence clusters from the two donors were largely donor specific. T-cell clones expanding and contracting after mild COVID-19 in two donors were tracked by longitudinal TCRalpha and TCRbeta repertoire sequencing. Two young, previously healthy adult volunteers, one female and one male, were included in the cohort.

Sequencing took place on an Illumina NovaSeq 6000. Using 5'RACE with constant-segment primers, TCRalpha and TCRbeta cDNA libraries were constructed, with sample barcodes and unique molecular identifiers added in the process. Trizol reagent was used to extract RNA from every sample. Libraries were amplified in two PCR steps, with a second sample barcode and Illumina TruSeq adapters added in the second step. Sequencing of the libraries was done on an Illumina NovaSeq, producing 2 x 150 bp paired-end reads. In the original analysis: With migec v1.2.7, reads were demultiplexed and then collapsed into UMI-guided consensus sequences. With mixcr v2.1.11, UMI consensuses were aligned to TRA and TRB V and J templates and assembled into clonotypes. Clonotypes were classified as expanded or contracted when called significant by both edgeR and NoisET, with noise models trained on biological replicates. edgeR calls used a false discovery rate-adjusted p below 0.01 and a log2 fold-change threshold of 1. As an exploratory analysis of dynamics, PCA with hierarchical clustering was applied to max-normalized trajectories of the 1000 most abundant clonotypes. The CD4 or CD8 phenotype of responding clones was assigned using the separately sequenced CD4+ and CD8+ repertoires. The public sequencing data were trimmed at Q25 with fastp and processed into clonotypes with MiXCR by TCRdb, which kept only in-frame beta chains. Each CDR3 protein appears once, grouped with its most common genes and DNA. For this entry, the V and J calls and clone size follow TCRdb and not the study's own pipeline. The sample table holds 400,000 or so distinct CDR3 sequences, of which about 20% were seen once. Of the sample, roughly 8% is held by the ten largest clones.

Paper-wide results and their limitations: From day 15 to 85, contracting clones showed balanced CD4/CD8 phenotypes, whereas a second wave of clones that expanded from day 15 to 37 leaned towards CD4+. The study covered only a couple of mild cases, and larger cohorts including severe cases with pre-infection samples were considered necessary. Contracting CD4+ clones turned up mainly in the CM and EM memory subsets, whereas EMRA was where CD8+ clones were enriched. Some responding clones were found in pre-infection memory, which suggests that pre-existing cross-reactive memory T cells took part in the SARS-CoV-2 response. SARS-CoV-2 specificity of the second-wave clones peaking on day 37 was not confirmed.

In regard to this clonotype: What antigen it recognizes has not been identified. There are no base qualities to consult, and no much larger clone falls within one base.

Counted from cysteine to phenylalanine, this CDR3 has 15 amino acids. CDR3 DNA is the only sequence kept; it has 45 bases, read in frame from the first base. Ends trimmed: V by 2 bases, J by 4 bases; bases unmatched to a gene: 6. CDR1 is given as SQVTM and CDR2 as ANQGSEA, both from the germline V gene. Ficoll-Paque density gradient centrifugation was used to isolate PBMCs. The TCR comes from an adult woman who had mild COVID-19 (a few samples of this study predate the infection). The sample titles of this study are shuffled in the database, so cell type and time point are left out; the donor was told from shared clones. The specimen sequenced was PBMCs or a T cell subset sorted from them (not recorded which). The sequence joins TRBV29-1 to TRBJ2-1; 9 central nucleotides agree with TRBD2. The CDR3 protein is CSVEPSGMIYNEQFF. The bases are TGCAGCGTTGAACCTAGCGGGATGATATACAATGAGCAGTTCTTC.